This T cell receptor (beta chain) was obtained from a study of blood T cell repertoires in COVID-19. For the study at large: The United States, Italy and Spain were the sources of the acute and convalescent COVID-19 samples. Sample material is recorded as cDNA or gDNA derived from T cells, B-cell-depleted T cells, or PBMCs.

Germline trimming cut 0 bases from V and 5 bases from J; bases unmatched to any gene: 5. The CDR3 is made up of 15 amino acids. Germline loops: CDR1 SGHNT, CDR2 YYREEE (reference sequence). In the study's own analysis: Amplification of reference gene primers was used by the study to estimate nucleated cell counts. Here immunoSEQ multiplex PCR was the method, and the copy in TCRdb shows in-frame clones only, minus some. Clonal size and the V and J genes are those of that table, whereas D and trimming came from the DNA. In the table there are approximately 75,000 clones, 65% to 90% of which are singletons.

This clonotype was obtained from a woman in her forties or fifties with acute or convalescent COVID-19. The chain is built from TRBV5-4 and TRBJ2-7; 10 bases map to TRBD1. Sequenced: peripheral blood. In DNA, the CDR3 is TGTGCCAGCAGCTTGGGTGGGACAGGGGTCGACGAGCAGTACTTC. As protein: CASSLGGTGVDEQYF.